A single sample is the source of the 4 T cell receptor beta chains below, sequenced in a study of blood T cell repertoires in COVID-19. Profiling relied on immunoSEQ multiplex PCR, and the TCRdb table lists in-frame clones only, not all of them. The repertoire holds 200,000 to 300,000 clones, approximately 84% seen once, with under 4.5% in the top ten. The source material was peripheral blood. The source of these receptors is a man in his fifties or sixties with acute or convalescent COVID-19.

The J gene is TRBJ2-7, the V gene TRBV4-1; the match to TRBD2 covers 7 bases. This CDR3 is 16 amino acids long. Looked up from germline, CDR1 is MGHRA and CDR2 is YSYEKL. The trim removed 0 bases at V and 6 bases at J, leaving 11 bases unmatched. CDR3 nucleotide sequence: TGCGCCAGCAGCCAAGAACTTTTGGCGGGAGCATCCGAGCAGTACTTC. It specifies CASSQELLAGASEQYF.

This chain links TRBV5-1 with TRBJ2-7, with 9 positions matching TRBD2. Germline lookup yields CDR1 SGHRS and CDR2 YFSETQ. CDR3 length: 14 amino acids. J lost 2 bases, V lost 5 bases, and 5 bases had no gene match. The CDR3 loop reads CASSRAGGTYEQYF. DNA of the CDR3: TGCGCCAGCAGTCGGGCGGGAGGGACCTACGAGCAGTACTTC.

This chain links TRBV28 with TRBJ2-1; TRBD2 matches 7 bases. The trim removed 4 bases at V and 2 bases at J, leaving 14 bases unmatched. Germline CDR1 and CDR2: MDHEN and SYDVKM. This CDR3 is built from 18 residues. The CDR3 here is CASSSPTSPGGTYNEQFF. The CDR3 DNA reads as TGTGCCAGCAGTTCCCCCACTTCCCCGGGGGGTACCTACAATGAGCAGTTCTTC. The whole variable domain, filled in from reference TRBV28 and TRBJ2-1, reads DVKVTQSSRYLVKRTGEKVFLECVQDMDHENMFWYRQDPGLGLRLIYFSYDVKMKEKGDIPEGYSVSREKKERFSLILESASTNQTSMYLCASSSPTSPGGTYNEQFFGPGTRLTVL.

The chain links TRBV25-1 to TRBJ1-2; D is unresolved. Germline V gene data show CDR1 as MGHDK and CDR2 as SYGVNS. CDR3 size: 15 residues. The ends were cut back, 5 bases at V and 4 bases at J, with 17 bases in the middle. CDR3 region: CASSPSFGQPYGYTF. CDR3 DNA sequence: TGTGCCAGCAGTCCGTCTTTTGGGCAGCCCTATGGCTACACCTTC.